One and the same sample provided the 25 T cell receptor beta chains below, sequenced in a study of technical replicates of blood from several donors. Clones were sequenced by immunoSEQ multiplex PCR, and TCRdb holds only the in-frame ones, with some missing. The sample lists tens of thousands of clones, around 88% seen once, with roughly 5.3% in the top ten. Input material: PBMCs. The source of these receptors is a human donor in good health. Some clones in this sample may be carry-over from other donors' samples.

CDR3: CASSRGTATNEKLFF. CDR3 in DNA: TGTGCCAGCAGCCGCGGGACAGCAACTAATGAAAAACTGTTTTTT. This chain links TRBV7-2 with TRBJ1-4; TRBD1 matches 7 bases. J gave up 0 bases and V 5 bases, and 3 bases lay outside the gene matches. CDR1 is SGHTA, CDR2 FQGNSA, per germline. The CDR3 has 15 amino acids.

The chain has TRBV10-2 and TRBJ2-7; TRBD1 aligns across 12 bases. The CDR3 has 15 residues. CDR1 is WSHSY and CDR2 is SAAADI in the germline V gene. The J segment lost 2 bases and the V segment lost 6 bases, leaving 5 bases of the junction unmatched. The CDR3 bases are TGCGCCAGCAGAACGGGACAGGGGGCCCCCTACGAGCAGTACTTC. Amino acids: CASRTGQGAPYEQYF.

The CDR3 reads CAISAEQITTGELFF. In DNA, the CDR3 is TGTGCCATCAGTGCCGAGCAAATAACCACCGGGGAGCTGTTTTTT. This chain links TRBV10-3 with TRBJ2-2; no clear D gene. V was trimmed by 4 bases and J by 4 bases, leaving 13 bases between them. This CDR3 spans 15 amino acids. Germline lookup yields CDR1 ENHRY and CDR2 SYGVKD.

V gene TRBV4-3 combines with J gene TRBJ2-6; tentative D call: TRBD2 (5 bases). CDR3 length equals 15 residues. The germline V and J ends were trimmed by 5 bases and 1 base, with 9 bases remaining between them. Per the germline V gene, CDR1 is LGHNA and CDR2 is YSLEER. The CDR3: CASSTQRSGANVLTF. CDR3 nucleotides: TGCGCCAGCAGCACGCAGCGGTCTGGGGCCAACGTCCTGACTTTC.

This chain links TRBV7-2 with TRBJ2-7, with TRBD1 as a possible D gene (6 bases). This CDR3 is built from 13 residues. The V end lost 5 bases, the J end lost 5 bases, and 13 bases lay between the germline ends. CDR1 and CDR2 (germline): SGHTA, FQGNSA. The chain's CDR3 is CASSPTGNHEQYF. The DNA of the CDR3 is TGTGCCAGCAGCCCCACAGGGAACCACGAGCAGTACTTC.

V gene TRBV27 combines with J gene TRBJ2-3; TRBD2 matches at 13 bases. The ends lost 3 bases at V and 9 bases at J; junction bases unmatched: 9. This CDR3 is 16 amino acids long. CDR1 and CDR2 from the germline V gene are MNHEY and SMNVEV (reference sequence). The CDR3 nucleotides read TGTGCCAGCAGTTTTCGGACTAGCGGGAGTTTTTGGACGCAGTATTTT. It is translated as CASSFRTSGSFWTQYF.

The chain couples TRBV7-6 to TRBJ1-6; TRBD1 agrees at 8 bases. Per germline, CDR1 SGHVS and CDR2 FNYEAQ. V shed 1 base and J 9 bases; nucleotides not matched to a gene: 8. This CDR3 has 16 residues. CDR3 loop: CASSLEAGGNGSPLHF. DNA of the CDR3: TGTGCCAGCAGCTTAGAGGCAGGGGGCAATGGTTCACCCCTCCACTTT.

The CDR3 reads CASSQLDSGNTIYF. CDR3 DNA sequence: TGTGCCAGCTCGCAACTCGATTCGGGAAACACCATATATTTT. V usage is TRBV18 and J usage is TRBJ1-3; D gene unclear. V was cut by 6 bases and J by 4 bases, with 13 bases left in between. CDR3 length equals 14 residues. CDR1 and CDR2 from the germline V gene are KGHSH and LQKENI.

This chain links TRBV4-2 with TRBJ2-3; 11 bases agree with TRBD2. Losses at the gene ends were 2 bases for V and 6 bases for J; bases not matched to a gene: 7. The V gene's germline CDR1 is LGHNA and CDR2 YNFKEQ. CDR3 length equals 16 residues. The CDR3 spells CASSQLAGGQADTQYF. The CDR3 DNA reads as TGTGCCAGCAGCCAACTAGCGGGGGGTCAAGCGGATACGCAGTATTTT.

The chain uses TRBV7-9 and TRBJ1-1; D might be TRBD1 (6 bases). This CDR3 has 15 amino acids. Trimming cost V 5 bases and J 1 base, with 14 bases left between them. The germline V gene has CDR1 SEHNR and CDR2 FQNEAQ (reference sequence). CDR3 in amino acids: CASSPLPTGNTEAFF. The CDR3, as DNA: TGTGCCAGCAGCCCGCTCCCGACAGGGAACACTGAAGCTTTCTTT.

The chain is built from TRBV7-6 and TRBJ1-4; D gene unclear. CDR1 and CDR2 (germline): SGHVS, FNYEAQ. This CDR3 is 12 amino acids long. V lost 2 bases and J 9 bases, leaving 7 bases between the germline ends. CDR3 DNA sequence: TGTGCCAGCAGCTTACTAACCCAAAAACTGTTTTTT. Translation gives CASSLLTQKLFF.

CDR3 coding DNA: TGTGCCAGCAGTTACTCCTGGAGGAATTTGGGAAAACTGTTTTTT. It specifies CASSYSWRNLGKLFF. The chain couples TRBV6-5 to TRBJ1-4; unclear D gene. Trimming left V 0 bases short and J 10 bases short, with 15 bases between. The CDR3 loop spans 15 amino acids. Germline-derived CDR1 and CDR2 are MNHEY and SVGAGI.

The CDR3 sequence is CASWGDSRSYNEQFF. In nucleotides, the CDR3 is TGTGCCAGCTGGGGCGACAGTCGCTCCTACAATGAGCAGTTCTTC. The chain is built from TRBV27 and TRBJ2-1; the D gene is possibly TRBD1 (5 bases). Germline-derived CDR1 and CDR2 are MNHEY and SMNVEV (reference sequence). The V and J ends lost 8 bases and 0 bases respectively, with 14 bases between them. CDR3 length equals 15 residues.

The chain links TRBV7-3 to TRBJ1-1, with a weak D call TRBD1 (6 bases). V shed 3 bases and J shed 5 bases, with 22 bases lying between them. This CDR3 comprises 17 residues. In germline, CDR1 is SGHTA, CDR2 FQGTGA. The CDR3: CASSLLAGVPSQTEAFF. The CDR3 nucleotides read TGTGCCAGCAGCTTGTTGGCAGGGGTCCCCAGTCAAACTGAAGCTTTCTTT.

This clone was picked up one time. V usage is TRBV4-3 and J usage is TRBJ1-2; 9 bases align to TRBD1. V trimming: 1 base; J trimming: 6 bases; junction bases outside the gene matches: 3. The CDR3 is 14 amino acids. Germline CDR1 and CDR2: LGHNA and YSLEER. CDR3 bases: TGCGCCAGCAGCCAAGGGGACAGGGCTCATGGCTACACCTTC. Protein: CASSQGDRAHGYTF.

The V call is TRBV10-1, the J call TRBJ2-7; 12 positions match TRBD2. The CDR3 is 19 amino acids. V lost 0 bases to trimming and J lost 1 base; unmatched junction nucleotides: 10. Germline lookup yields CDR1 WNHNN and CDR2 SYGVQD (reference sequence). CDR3 sequence: CASSESKGLAGPNSYEQYF. As DNA, the CDR3 is TGCGCCAGCAGTGAGTCGAAGGGACTAGCGGGCCCGAATTCCTACGAGCAGTACTTC.

The V and J genes are TRBV30 and TRBJ1-6; tentatively, D is TRBD1 (6 bases). CDR3 size: 16 residues. CDR1 is GTSNPN, CDR2 SVGIG, per germline (reference sequence). The germline V and J ends were trimmed by 1 base and 0 bases, with 10 bases remaining between them. CDR3 bases: TGTGCCTGGAGTGAGGGGGAACCCTCCTATAATTCACCCCTCCACTTT. The encoded protein is CAWSEGEPSYNSPLHF.

The chain employs TRBV14 and TRBJ2-2, with D possibly being TRBD2 (5 bases). The CDR3 loop spans 16 amino acids. Per the germline V gene, CDR1 is SGHDN and CDR2 is FVKESK. The germline V and J ends were trimmed by 3 bases and 1 base, with 12 bases remaining between them. The CDR3 coding sequence is TGTGCCAGCAGCCAGCGCGGAGGAGGGAACACCGGGGAGCTGTTTTTT. Translating it yields CASSQRGGGNTGELFF.

V usage is TRBV10-3 and J usage is TRBJ2-1, with D perhaps matching TRBD1 (5 bases). The CDR3 has 14 residues. Germline CDR1 is ENHRY and CDR2 is SYGVKD. V lost 6 bases to trimming and J lost 3 bases, with 12 bases between them. The CDR3 DNA is TGTGCCATCAGCGGACAACTAAACTACAATGAGCAGTTCTTC. This encodes CAISGQLNYNEQFF.

The chain recombines TRBV5-1 with TRBJ1-3, with 8 bases that match TRBD1. J lost 0 bases, V lost 4 bases, and 6 bases had no gene match. Germline V lookup: CDR1 SGHRS, CDR2 YFSETQ. The CDR3 runs to 16 residues. As DNA, the CDR3 is TGCGCCAGCAGCCGTTCGGGACAGGACTCTGGAAACACCATATATTTT. This encodes CASSRSGQDSGNTIYF.

This sequence joins TRBV7-8 and TRBJ1-3; 7 nucleotides line up with TRBD1. Germline V gene sequence: CDR1 SGHVS, CDR2 FQNEAQ. CDR3 length equals 14 residues. J was trimmed by 4 bases and V by 6 bases; bases with no gene match: 6. The DNA for the CDR3 is TGTGCCAGCAGTAAAGGGGGCGAGGGAAACACCATATATTTT. It is translated as CASSKGGEGNTIYF.

The V and J genes are TRBV4-3 and TRBJ2-2; no definite D call. Trimming cost V 0 bases and J 3 bases, with 8 bases left between them. CDR3 length: 15 residues. CDR1 and CDR2 (germline): LGHNA, YSLEER. CDR3 loop: CASSQDYPDTGELFF. CDR3 coding DNA: TGCGCCAGCAGCCAAGACTACCCGGACACCGGGGAGCTGTTTTTT.

This chain joins TRBV6-5 and TRBJ2-2, with 14 positions matching TRBD2. Germline V lookup: CDR1 MNHEY, CDR2 SVGAGI. The CDR3 runs to 15 residues. V gave up 6 bases and J gave up 6 bases; unmatched junction bases: 3. Here the CDR3 reads CASRPTSGGAGELFF. For the CDR3, the DNA is TGTGCCAGCAGGCCGACTAGCGGGGGGGCCGGGGAGCTGTTTTTT.

V is TRBV4-1 and J is TRBJ2-5, with TRBD2 matching 14 bases. Losses at the gene ends were 1 base for V and 6 bases for J; bases not matched to a gene: 10. This CDR3 is 18 amino acids long. The V gene's germline CDR1 is MGHRA and CDR2 YSYEKL. CDR3 sequence reads: CASSQAGTSGSMSKTQYF. CDR3 bases: TGCGCCAGCAGCCAAGCGGGGACTAGCGGGAGTATGAGCAAGACCCAGTACTTC.

This clone was detected once. This chain links TRBV5-8 with TRBJ2-3; 9 bases agree with TRBD2. V lost 4 bases to trimming and J lost 2 bases; unmatched junction nucleotides: 8. Germline loops: CDR1 SGHTS, CDR2 YDEGEE. The CDR3 is 16 residues long. The CDR3 loop is CASSGRLAEITDTQYF. CDR3 bases: TGTGCCAGCAGCGGACGACTAGCGGAGATCACAGATACGCAGTATTTT.